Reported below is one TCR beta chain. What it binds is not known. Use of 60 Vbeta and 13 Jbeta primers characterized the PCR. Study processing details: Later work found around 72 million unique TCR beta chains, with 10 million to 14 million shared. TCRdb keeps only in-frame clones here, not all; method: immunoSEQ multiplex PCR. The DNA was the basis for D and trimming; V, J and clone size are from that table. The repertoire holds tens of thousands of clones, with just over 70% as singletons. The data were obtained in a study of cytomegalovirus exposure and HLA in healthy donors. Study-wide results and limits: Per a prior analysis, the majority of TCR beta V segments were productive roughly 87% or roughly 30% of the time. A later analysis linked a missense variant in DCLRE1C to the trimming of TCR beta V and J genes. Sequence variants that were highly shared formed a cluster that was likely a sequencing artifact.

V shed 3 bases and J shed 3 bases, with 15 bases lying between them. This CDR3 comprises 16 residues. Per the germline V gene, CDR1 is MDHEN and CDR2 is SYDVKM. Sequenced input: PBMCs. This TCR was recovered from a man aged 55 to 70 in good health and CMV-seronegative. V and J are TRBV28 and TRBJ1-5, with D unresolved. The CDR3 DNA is TGTGCCAGCAGTTTCATATCTCGGTCCTACAATCAGCCCCAGCATTTT. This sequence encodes CASSFISRSYNQPQHF.